A single sample gave rise to the 10 T cell receptor beta chains below, sequenced in a study of blood T cell repertoires in COVID-19. Only in-frame clones appear in the TCRdb table, and some are missing; sequencing was by immunoSEQ multiplex PCR. The table lists about 220,000 clones, 75% to 90% of them singletons, with 3.5% in the top ten. Sequences were obtained from PBMCs or T cells enriched from blood (not recorded which). Receptors originate from a woman between 18 and 29 years old in a cohort exposed to, infected with or recovered from COVID-19 (not recorded which).

V usage is TRBV7-6 and J usage is TRBJ2-2, with unresolved D. Germline lookup yields CDR1 SGHVS and CDR2 FNYEAQ. The germline V and J ends were trimmed by 1 base and 2 bases, with 8 bases remaining between them. The CDR3 is 15 amino acids. CDR3 in DNA: TGTGCCAGCAGCTTAGACCTAGTAAACACCGGGGAGCTGTTTTTT. Amino acid sequence: CASSLDLVNTGELFF. The full variable domain, rest sourced from reference TRBV7-6 and TRBJ2-2, is GAGVSQSPRYKVTKRGQDVALRCDPISGHVSLYWYRQALGQGPEFLTYFNYEAQQDKSGLPNDRFSAERPEGSISTLTIQRTEQRDSAMYRCASSLDLVNTGELFFGEGSRLTVL.

This clone was observed a single time. The chain uses TRBV18 and TRBJ1-1, with no clear D. Trimming pared 2 bases from V and 5 bases from J, leaving 3 bases between. This CDR3 region has 11 residues. CDR1 and CDR2 from the germline V gene are KGHSH and LQKENI. CDR3 region: CASSPETEAFF. The CDR3 DNA reads TGTGCCAGCTCACCAGAGACTGAAGCTTTCTTT.

The V call is TRBV7-3, the J call TRBJ2-7, with 7 bases matching TRBD1. V trimming: 5 bases; J trimming: 5 bases; junction bases outside the gene matches: 9. The V gene's germline CDR1 is SGHTA and CDR2 FQGTGA. The CDR3 has 14 amino acids. CDR3 DNA: TGTGCCAGCAGCCGGGACAGAACCGACCACGAGCAGTACTTC. This encodes CASSRDRTDHEQYF.

The chain combines TRBV28 with TRBJ2-7, with 8 nucleotides matching TRBD2. The J segment lost 3 bases and the V segment lost 3 bases, leaving 4 bases of the junction unmatched. CDR1 is MDHEN, CDR2 SYDVKM, per germline. This CDR3 has 14 residues. CDR3 DNA sequence: TGTGCCAGCAGTTTCCAGCGGGAGATCTACGAGCAGTACTTC. Translation gives CASSFQREIYEQYF. The full variable domain, in which reference TRBV28 and TRBJ2-7 provide the parts outside the CDR3, is DVKVTQSSRYLVKRTGEKVFLECVQDMDHENMFWYRQDPGLGLRLIYFSYDVKMKEKGDIPEGYSVSREKKERFSLILESASTNQTSMYLCASSFQREIYEQYFGPGTRLTVT.

The chain employs TRBV5-4 and TRBJ2-5, with 11 positions matching TRBD2. The CDR3 totals 15 residues. J gave up 4 bases and V 4 bases, and 6 bases lay outside the gene matches. Germline CDR1 SGHNT, CDR2 YYREEE (reference sequence). CDR3 residues: CASSIAGGPGETQYF. The DNA of the CDR3 is TGTGCCAGCAGCATAGCGGGGGGGCCCGGAGAGACCCAGTACTTC.

The rearrangement joins TRBV4-1 to TRBJ1-1, with a possible D match to TRBD1 (6 bases). The CDR3 loop spans 16 amino acids. The germline gives CDR1 MGHRA, CDR2 YSYEKL. The ends were cut back, 0 bases at V and 5 bases at J, with 16 bases in the middle. The CDR3 sequence is CASSQERLGRGTEAFF. For the CDR3, the DNA is TGCGCCAGCAGCCAAGAAAGATTGGGAAGGGGGACTGAAGCTTTCTTT.

The chain couples TRBV5-1 to TRBJ2-3; 10 bases map to TRBD1. The V gene end was trimmed by 4 bases and the J gene end by 5 bases; junction bases not matched to a gene: 10. This CDR3 is built from 16 residues. The V gene's germline CDR1 is SGHRS and CDR2 YFSETQ. Here the CDR3 DNA reads TGCGCCAGCAGCGCGCGACCGGGACAGGGGAAAGATACGCAGTATTTT. This encodes CASSARPGQGKDTQYF.

The genes are TRBV24-1 and TRBJ1-5; the D gene is possibly TRBD1 (5 bases). This CDR3 has 15 residues. Germline CDR1 is KGHDR and CDR2 is SFDVKD. Trimming left V 3 bases short and J 5 bases short, with 13 bases between. This chain's CDR3 is CATSDTGRTDQPQHF. The CDR3 DNA sequence: TGTGCCACCAGTGATACAGGACGGACCGATCAGCCCCAGCATTTT.

A few counts support this clone. CDR3 amino acids: CASSYSRDRARREQYF. The CDR3 bases are TGTGCCAGCAGCTACTCTCGGGACAGGGCGAGGCGCGAGCAGTACTTC. The J gene is TRBJ2-7, the V gene TRBV7-8; TRBD1 aligns across 9 bases. Germline assignment: CDR1 SGHVS and CDR2 FQNEAQ. The CDR3 totals 16 residues. Trimming removed 4 bases from V and 6 bases from J; junction bases left unmatched: 13.

This clone has only one observation. The gene calls are TRBV10-3 and TRBJ2-2, with unresolved D. CDR3 length: 11 amino acids. Germline V gives CDR1 ENHRY, CDR2 SYGVKD. V dropped 9 bases and J dropped 3 bases, with 5 bases sitting between them. Written as DNA, the CDR3 is TGTGCCATGGGCGACACCGGGGAGCTGTTTTTT. Amino acids: CAMGDTGELFF.